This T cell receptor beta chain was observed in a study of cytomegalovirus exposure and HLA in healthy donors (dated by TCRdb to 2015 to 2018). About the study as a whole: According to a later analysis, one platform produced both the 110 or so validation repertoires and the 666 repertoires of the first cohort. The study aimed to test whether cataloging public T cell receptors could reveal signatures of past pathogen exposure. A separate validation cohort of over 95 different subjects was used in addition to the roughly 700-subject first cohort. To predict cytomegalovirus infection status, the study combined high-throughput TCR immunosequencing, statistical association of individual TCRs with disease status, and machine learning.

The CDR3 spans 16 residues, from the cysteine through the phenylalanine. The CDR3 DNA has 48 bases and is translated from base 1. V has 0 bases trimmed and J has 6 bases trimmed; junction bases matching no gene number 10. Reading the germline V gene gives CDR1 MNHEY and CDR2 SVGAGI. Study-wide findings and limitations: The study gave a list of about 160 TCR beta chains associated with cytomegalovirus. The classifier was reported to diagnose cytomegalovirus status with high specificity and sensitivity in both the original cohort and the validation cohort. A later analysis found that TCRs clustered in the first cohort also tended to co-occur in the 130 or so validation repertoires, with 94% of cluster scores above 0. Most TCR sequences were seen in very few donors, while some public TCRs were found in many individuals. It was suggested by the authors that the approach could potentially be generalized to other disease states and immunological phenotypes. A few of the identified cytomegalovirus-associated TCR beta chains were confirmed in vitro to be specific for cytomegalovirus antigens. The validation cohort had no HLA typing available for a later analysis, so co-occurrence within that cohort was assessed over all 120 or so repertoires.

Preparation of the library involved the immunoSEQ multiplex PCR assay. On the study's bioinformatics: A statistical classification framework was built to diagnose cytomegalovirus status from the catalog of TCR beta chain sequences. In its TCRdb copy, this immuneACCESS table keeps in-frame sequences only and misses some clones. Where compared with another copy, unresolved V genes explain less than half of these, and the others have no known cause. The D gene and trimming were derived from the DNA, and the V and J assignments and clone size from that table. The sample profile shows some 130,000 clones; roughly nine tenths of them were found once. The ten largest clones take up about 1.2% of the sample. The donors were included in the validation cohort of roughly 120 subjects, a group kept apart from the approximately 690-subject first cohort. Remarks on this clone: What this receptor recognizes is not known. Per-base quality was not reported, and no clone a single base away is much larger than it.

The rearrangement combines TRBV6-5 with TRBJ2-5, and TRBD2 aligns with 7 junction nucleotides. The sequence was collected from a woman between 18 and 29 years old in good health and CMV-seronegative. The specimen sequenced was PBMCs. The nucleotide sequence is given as TGTGCCAGCAGTTACTCGAGAGGGAGGGGTATTCAGACCCAGTACTTC. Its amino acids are CASSYSRGRGIQTQYF.